This TCR beta chain was captured by sequencing in a study of cytomegalovirus exposure and HLA in healthy donors. Study outcomes and limitations: Researchers reported in a later analysis that a missense DCLRE1C variant was tied to TCR beta V- and J-gene trimming.

Per the germline V gene, CDR1 is MNHNS and CDR2 is SASEGT. J gave up 6 bases and V 0 bases, and 5 bases lay outside the gene matches. The CDR3 length is 16 residues. Concerning this clone: Its antigen remains unidentified.

With 60 Vbeta and 13 Jbeta primers, the PCR was carried out. Using immunoSEQ multiplex PCR, the repertoire was profiled, and TCRdb retains in-frame clones only, with some absent. In the table there are about 180,000 clones, around 80% of which are singletons. The chain combines TRBV6-1 with TRBJ2-3, with 11 nucleotides matching TRBD1. The sequence was collected from a man between 18 and 29 years old in good health and CMV-seronegative. The sample comprised PBMCs. The CDR3 nucleotides are TGTGCCAGCAGTGAAGCTTGGACAGGGGGCATGGATACGCAGTATTTT. Its translation is CASSEAWTGGMDTQYF.